This entry concerns a single T cell receptor (beta chain). These data are taken from a study of blood T cell repertoires in COVID-19. For the study at large: COVID-19 samples from acute and convalescent phases originated in the United States, Italy and Spain. PBMCs, B-cell-depleted T cells, or T cells were the source of the cDNA or gDNA that made up the material.

Germline assignment: CDR1 SNHLY and CDR2 FYNNEI. The CDR3 consists of 13 residues. Trimming pared 6 bases from V and 4 bases from J, leaving 12 bases between. Per the original methods: Estimates of nucleated cell counts were drawn from the amplification of reference gene primers. The table came from immunoSEQ multiplex PCR; TCRdb's copy has only in-frame clones and leaves some out. The V and J calls and clone size come from that table; D and trimming were worked out from the DNA. The sample has approximately 300,000 clones, about four fifths seen once. This chain links TRBV2 with TRBJ1-1; D is unresolved. Input material: peripheral blood. The sequence came from a woman between 45 and 65 years old with acute or convalescent COVID-19. The DNA of the CDR3 is TGTGCCAGCAGAGCCCGTACGGGCACTGAAGCTTTCTTT. Translating gives CASRARTGTEAFF.